This T cell receptor (beta chain) appears in the sequencing data of a study of T cells after yellow fever vaccination. Per the germline V gene, CDR1 is LGHNA and CDR2 is YNFKEQ. This CDR3 comprises 18 residues. J was trimmed by 0 bases and V by 1 base; bases with no gene match: 10. 5'RACE template switching added a universal primer site and UMIs to TCR cDNA. Each CDR3 protein gets one entry after TCRdb re-called the 5' RACE reads with MiXCR. The sample has 140,000 to 150,000 distinct CDR3 sequences, less than 8.5% seen once; the top ten hold approximately 0.64%. This clonotype was seen many times. Its specificity is unknown. Regarding the study as a whole: One caveat is that FACS-sorted repertoires could contain abundant clonotypes contaminating from the bulk population.

This clonotype was obtained from a man aged 25-40 years who received the YFV17D yellow fever vaccine. The chain recombines TRBV4-2 with TRBJ2-3; 7 bases align to TRBD2. The material was CD4+ T cells sorted from PBMCs, obtained 10 days after the yellow fever booster vaccination. Written as DNA, the CDR3 is TGTGCCAGCAGCCAAGCTGGGGTTGGAGCGGGAAGCACAGATACGCAGTATTTT. Translating gives CASSQAGVGAGSTDTQYF.